The source of this T cell receptor beta chain is a study of cytomegalovirus exposure and HLA in healthy donors. This CDR3 is 13 amino acids long. Trimming pared 7 bases from V and 2 bases from J, leaving 11 bases between. Germline CDR1 and CDR2: PRHDT and FYEKMQ (reference sequence). Nominally healthy donors provided the samples, though records likely missed some immune exposures. Points from the study as a whole: Apparent HLA restriction characterized most CMV-associated TCR beta chains in a later analysis. Sequencing depth roughly uniform across donors was assumed in presence/absence analyses. Analysis performed later found around 15,000 TCR beta sequences associated with HLA alleles at 0.05 false discovery rate.

This clone was counted only a few times. The target antigen is unknown. It was with 60 Vbeta and 13 Jbeta primers that the PCR ran. The method was immunoSEQ multiplex PCR; TCRdb's version includes in-frame clones alone and lacks a portion of them. The data contain over 120,000 clones, around 79% of them singletons. The rearrangement joins TRBV13 to TRBJ1-1; no firm D call. The sequence came from a male donor in good health and CMV-seronegative. Sequenced input: PBMCs. The CDR3 sequence: CASMPGQNTEAFF. CDR3 bases: TGTGCCAGCATGCCGGGTCAAAACACTGAAGCTTTCTTT.